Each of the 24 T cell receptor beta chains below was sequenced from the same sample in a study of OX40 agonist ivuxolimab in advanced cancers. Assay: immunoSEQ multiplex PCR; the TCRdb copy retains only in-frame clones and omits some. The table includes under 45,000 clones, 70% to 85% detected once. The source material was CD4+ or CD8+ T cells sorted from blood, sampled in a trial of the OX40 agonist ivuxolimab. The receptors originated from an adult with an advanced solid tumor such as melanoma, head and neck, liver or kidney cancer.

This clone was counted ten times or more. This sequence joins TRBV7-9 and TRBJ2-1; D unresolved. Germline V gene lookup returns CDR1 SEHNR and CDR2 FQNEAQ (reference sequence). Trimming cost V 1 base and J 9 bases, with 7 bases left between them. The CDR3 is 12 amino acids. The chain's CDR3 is CASSLVWGEQFF. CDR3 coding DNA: TGTGCCAGCAGCTTAGTTTGGGGTGAGCAGTTCTTC.

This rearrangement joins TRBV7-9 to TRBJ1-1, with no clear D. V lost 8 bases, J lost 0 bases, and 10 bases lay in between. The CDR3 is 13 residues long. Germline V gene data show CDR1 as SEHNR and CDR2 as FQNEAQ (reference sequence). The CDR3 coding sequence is TGTGCCAGCCGGACTGGGATGAACACTGAAGCTTTCTTT. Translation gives CASRTGMNTEAFF.

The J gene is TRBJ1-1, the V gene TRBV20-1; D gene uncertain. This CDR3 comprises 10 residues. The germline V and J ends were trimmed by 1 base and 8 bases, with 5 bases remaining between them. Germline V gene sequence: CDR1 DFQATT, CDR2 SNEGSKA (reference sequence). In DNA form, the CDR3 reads TGCAGTGCTAGAGCTTGGGAAGCTTTCTTT. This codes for CSARAWEAFF.

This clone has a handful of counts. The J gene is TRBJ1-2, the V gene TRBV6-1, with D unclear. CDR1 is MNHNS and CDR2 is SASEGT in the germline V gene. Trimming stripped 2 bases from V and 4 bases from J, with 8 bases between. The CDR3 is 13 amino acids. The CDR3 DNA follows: TGTGCCAGCAGTGAATCGGGAGGCTATGGCTACACCTTC. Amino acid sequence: CASSESGGYGYTF.

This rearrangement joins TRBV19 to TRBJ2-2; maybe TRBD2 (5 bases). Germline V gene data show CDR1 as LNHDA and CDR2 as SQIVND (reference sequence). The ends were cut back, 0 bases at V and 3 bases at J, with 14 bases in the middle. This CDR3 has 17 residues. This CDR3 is CASSIDQETTDTGELFF. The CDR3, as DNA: TGTGCCAGTAGTATAGATCAGGAGACTACCGACACCGGGGAGCTGTTTTTT.

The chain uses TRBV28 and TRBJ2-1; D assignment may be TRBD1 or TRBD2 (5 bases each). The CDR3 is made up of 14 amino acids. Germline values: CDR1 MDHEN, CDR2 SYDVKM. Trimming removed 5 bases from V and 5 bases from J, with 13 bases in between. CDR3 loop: CASSPGRLDNEQFF. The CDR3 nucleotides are TGTGCCAGCAGTCCGGGGCGGCTCGACAATGAGCAGTTCTTC.

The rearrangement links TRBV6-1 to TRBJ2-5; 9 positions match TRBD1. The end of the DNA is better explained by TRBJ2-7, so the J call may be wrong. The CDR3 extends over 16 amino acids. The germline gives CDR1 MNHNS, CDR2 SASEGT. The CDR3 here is CASSEWGDRVAYEQYF. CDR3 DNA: TGTGCCAGCAGTGAATGGGGGGACAGGGTTGCCTACGAGCAGTACTTC.

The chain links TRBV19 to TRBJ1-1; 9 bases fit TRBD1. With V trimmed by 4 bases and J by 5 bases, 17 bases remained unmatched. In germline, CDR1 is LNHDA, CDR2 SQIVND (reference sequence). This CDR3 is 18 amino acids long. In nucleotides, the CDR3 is TGTGCCAGTAGTACTCGAGTCCCGGGACAGGGCGCGGAGACTGAAGCTTTCTTT. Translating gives CASSTRVPGQGAETEAFF. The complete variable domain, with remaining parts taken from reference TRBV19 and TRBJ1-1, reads DGGITQSPKYLFRKEGQNVTLSCEQNLNHDAMYWYRQDPGQGLRLIYYSQIVNDFQKGDIAEGYSVSREKKESFPLTVTSAQKNPTAFYLCASSTRVPGQGAETEAFFGQGTRLTVV.

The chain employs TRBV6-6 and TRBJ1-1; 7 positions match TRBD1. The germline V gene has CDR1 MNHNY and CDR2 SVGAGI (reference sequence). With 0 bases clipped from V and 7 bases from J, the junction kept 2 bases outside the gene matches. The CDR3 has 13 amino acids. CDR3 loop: CASSYSDRIEAFF. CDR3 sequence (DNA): TGTGCCAGCAGTTACTCGGACAGGATTGAAGCTTTCTTT.

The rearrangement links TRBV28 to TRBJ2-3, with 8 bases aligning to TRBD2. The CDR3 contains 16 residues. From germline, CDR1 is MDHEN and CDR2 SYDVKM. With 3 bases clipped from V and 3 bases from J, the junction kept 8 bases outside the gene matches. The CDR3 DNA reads TGTGCCAGCAGTTTTCAAAGCGGGAGTGGGACAGATACGCAGTATTTT. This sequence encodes CASSFQSGSGTDTQYF.

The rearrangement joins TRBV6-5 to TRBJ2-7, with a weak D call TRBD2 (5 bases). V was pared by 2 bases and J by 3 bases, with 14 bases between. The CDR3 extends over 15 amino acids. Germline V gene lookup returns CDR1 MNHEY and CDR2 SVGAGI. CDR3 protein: CASSYTNPSLYEQYF. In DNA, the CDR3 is TGTGCCAGCAGTTACACAAACCCTAGCCTCTACGAGCAGTACTTC.

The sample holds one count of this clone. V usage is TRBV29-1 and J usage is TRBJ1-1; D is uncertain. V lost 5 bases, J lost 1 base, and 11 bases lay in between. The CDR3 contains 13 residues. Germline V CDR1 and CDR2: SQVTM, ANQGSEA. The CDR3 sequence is CSVLVRRNTEAFF. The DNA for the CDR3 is TGCAGCGTTCTCGTCCGACGGAACACTGAAGCTTTCTTT.

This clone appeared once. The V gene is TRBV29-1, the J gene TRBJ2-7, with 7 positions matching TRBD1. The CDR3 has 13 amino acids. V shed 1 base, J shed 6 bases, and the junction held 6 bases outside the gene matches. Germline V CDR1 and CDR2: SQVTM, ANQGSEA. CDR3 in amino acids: CSVEGDRAGEQYF. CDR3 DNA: TGCAGCGTTGAAGGTGACAGGGCCGGCGAGCAGTACTTC.

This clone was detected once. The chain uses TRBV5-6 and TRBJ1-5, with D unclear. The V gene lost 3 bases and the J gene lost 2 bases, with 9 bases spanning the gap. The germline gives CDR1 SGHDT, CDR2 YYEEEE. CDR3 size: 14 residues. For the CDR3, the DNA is TGTGCCAGCAGCTCGCCGGCGGGCAATCAGCCCCAGCATTTT. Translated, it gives CASSSPAGNQPQHF. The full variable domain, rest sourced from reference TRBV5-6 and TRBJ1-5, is DAGVTQSPTHLIKTRGQQVTLRCSPKSGHDTVSWYQQALGQGPQFIFQYYEEEERQRGNFPDRFSGHQFPNYSSELNVNALLLGDSALYLCASSSPAGNQPQHFGDGTRLSIL.

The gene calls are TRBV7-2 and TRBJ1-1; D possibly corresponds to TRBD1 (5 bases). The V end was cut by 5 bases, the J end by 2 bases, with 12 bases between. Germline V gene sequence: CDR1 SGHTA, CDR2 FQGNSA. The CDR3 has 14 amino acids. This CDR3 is CASSPMRGNTEAFF. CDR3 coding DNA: TGTGCCAGCAGCCCCATGAGGGGAAACACTGAAGCTTTCTTT. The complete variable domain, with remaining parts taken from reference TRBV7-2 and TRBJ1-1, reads GAGVSQSPSNKVTEKGKDVELRCDPISGHTALYWYRQSLGQGLEFLIYFQGNSAPDKSGLPSDRFSAERTGGSVSTLTIQRTQQEDSAVYLCASSPMRGNTEAFFGQGTRLTVV.

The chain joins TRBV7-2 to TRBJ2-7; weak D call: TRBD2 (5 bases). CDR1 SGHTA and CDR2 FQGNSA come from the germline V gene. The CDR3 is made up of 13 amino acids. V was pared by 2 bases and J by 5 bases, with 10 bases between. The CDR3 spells CASSLFAGDEQYF. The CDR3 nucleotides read TGTGCCAGCAGCTTATTCGCCGGGGACGAGCAGTACTTC.

CDR3 in DNA: TGTGCCAGCAGCCCACCGGGACTTTCCTACAATGAGCAGTTCTTC. Encoded protein: CASSPPGLSYNEQFF. The chain joins TRBV7-9 to TRBJ2-1; possibly TRBD2 for D (6 bases). Germline V CDR1 and CDR2: SEHNR, FQNEAQ (reference sequence). CDR3 length equals 15 residues. Trimming cost V 5 bases and J 1 base, with 12 bases left between them.

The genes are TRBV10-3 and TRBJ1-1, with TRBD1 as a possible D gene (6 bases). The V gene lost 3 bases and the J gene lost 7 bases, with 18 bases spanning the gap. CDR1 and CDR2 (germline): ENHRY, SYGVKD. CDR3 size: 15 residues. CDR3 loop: CAISDRDKYRFEAFF. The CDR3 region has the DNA TGTGCCATCAGTGACCGGGACAAATACCGCTTTGAAGCTTTCTTT.

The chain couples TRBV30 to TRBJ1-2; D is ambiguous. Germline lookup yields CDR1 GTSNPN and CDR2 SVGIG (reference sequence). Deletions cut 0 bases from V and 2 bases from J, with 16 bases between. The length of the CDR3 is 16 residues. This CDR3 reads CAWSVGLGLINYGYTF. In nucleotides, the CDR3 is TGTGCCTGGAGTGTAGGCCTTGGGCTGATCAACTATGGCTACACCTTC. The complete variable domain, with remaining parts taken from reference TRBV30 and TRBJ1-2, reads SQTIHQWPATLVQPVGSPLSLECTVEGTSNPNLYWYRQAAGRGLQLLFYSVGIGQISSEVPQNLSASRPQDRQFILSSKKLLLSDSGFYLCAWSVGLGLINYGYTFGSGTRLTVV.

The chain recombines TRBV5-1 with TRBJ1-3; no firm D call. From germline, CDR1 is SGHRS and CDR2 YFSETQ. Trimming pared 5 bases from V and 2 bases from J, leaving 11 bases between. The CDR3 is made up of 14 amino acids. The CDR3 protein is CASREGGAGNTIYF. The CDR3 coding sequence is TGCGCCAGCAGGGAAGGAGGTGCTGGAAACACCATATATTTT.

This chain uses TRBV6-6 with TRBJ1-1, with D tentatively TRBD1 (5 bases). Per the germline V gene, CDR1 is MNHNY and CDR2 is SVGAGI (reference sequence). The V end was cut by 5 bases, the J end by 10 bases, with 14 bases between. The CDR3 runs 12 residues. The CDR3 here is CASSRRGSRAFF. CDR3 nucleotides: TGTGCCAGCAGTCGCCGGGGGTCCCGAGCTTTCTTT.

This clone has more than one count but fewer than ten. In nucleotides, the CDR3 is TGTGCCAGCAGTGAAACTCGACCAAACGACCAGCCCCAGCATTTT. As protein: CASSETRPNDQPQHF. The chain combines TRBV6-1 with TRBJ1-5; D gene unclear. This CDR3 has 15 amino acids. CDR1 is MNHNS and CDR2 is SASEGT in the germline V gene. V lost 2 bases, J lost 7 bases, and 15 bases lay in between.

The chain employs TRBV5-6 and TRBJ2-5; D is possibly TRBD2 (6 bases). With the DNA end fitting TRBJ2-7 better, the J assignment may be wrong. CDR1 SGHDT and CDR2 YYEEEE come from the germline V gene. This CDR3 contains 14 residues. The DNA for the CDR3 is TGTGCCAGCAGCTTGGCCGGGAGCACCTACGAGCAGTACTTC. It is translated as CASSLAGSTYEQYF.

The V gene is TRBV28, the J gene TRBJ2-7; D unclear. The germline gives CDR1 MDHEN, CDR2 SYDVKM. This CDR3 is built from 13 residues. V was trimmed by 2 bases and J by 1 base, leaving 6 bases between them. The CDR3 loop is CASSLVGSYEQYF. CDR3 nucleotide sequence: TGTGCCAGCAGTTTAGTAGGGTCCTACGAGCAGTACTTC.